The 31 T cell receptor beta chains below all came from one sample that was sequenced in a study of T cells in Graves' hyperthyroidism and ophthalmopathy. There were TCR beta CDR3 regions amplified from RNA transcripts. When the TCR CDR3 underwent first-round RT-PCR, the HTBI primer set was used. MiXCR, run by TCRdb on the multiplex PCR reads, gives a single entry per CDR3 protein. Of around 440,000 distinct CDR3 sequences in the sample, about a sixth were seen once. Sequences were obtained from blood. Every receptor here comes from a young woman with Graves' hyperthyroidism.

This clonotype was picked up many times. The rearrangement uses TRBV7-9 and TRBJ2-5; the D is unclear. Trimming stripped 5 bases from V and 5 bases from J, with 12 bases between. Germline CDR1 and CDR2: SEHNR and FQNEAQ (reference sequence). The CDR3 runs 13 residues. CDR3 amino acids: CASSPARTETQYF. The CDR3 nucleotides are TGTGCCAGCAGCCCTGCGCGGACGGAGACCCAGTACTTC.

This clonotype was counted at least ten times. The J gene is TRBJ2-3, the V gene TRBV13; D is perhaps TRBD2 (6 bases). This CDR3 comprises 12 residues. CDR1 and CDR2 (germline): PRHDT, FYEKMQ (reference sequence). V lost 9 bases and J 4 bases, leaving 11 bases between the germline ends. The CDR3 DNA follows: TGTGCCAGTACCCCTAGCGCAGATACGCAGTATTTT. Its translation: CASTPSADTQYF. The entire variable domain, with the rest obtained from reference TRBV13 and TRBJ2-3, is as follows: AAGVIQSPRHLIKEKRETATLKCYPIPRHDTVYWYQQGPGQDPQFLISFYEKMQSDKGSIPDRFSAQQFSDYHSELNMSSLELGDSALYFCASTPSADTQYFGPGTRLTVL.

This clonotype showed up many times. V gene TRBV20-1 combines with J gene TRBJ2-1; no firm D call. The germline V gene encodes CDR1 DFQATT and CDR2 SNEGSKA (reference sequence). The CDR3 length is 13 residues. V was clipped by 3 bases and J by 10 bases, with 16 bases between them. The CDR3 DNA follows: TGCAGTGCTAGTTTTAGTGTTCAGATAGAGCAGTTCTTC. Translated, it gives CSASFSVQIEQFF.

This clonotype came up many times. CDR3 sequence: CASSIAGGDYEQYF. DNA for the CDR3: TGTGCCAGCAGTATAGCGGGAGGGGACTACGAGCAGTACTTC. The J gene is TRBJ2-7, the V gene TRBV28; the match to TRBD2 covers 11 bases. Germline values: CDR1 MDHEN, CDR2 SYDVKM. The CDR3 is 14 residues long. Trimming at V came to 5 bases and at J to 3 bases, leaving 3 bases not matched to a gene.

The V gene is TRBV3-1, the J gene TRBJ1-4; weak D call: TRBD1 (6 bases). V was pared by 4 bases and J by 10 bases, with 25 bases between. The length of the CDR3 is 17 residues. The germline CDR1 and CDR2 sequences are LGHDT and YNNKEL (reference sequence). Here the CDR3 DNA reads TGTGCCAGCAGCCTAGAGACAGGTGGGGGGCCCACGAGAAAACTGTTTTTT. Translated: CASSLETGGGPTRKLFF.

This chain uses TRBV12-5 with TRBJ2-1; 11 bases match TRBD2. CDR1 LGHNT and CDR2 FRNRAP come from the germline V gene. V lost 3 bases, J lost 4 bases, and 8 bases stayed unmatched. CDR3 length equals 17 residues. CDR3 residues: CASGFSGRAENYNEQFF. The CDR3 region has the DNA TGTGCTAGTGGTTTTAGCGGGAGGGCCGAGAATTACAATGAGCAGTTCTTC.

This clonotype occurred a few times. CDR3 protein: CASSPTLASPLHF. CDR3 nucleotide sequence: TGTGCCAGCAGCCCGACATTGGCCTCACCCCTCCACTTT. The V and J genes are TRBV14 and TRBJ1-6; D is unresolved. The CDR3 covers 13 residues. Trimming stripped 4 bases from V and 10 bases from J, with 11 bases between. The germline V gene encodes CDR1 SGHDN and CDR2 FVKESK.

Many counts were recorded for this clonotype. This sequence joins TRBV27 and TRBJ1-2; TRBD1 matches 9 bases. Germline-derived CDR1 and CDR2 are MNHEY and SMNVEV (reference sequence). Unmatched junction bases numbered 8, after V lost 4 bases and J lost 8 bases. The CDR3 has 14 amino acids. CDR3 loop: CASSSRDRAYGYTF. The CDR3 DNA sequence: TGTGCCAGCAGTTCCCGGGACAGGGCGTACGGCTACACCTTC.

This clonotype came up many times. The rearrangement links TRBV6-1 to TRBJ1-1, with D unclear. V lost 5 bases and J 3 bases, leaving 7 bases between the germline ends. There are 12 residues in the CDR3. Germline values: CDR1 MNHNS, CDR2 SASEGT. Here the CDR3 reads CASSSGYTEAFF. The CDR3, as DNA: TGTGCCAGCAGTTCTGGGTACACTGAAGCTTTCTTT.

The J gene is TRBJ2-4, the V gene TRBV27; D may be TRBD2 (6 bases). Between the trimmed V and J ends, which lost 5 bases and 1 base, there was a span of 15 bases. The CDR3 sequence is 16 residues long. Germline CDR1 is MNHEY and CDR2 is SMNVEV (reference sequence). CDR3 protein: CASSPLGEEAKNIQYF. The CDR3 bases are TGTGCCAGCAGTCCTTTGGGGGAGGAGGCCAAAAACATTCAGTACTTC.

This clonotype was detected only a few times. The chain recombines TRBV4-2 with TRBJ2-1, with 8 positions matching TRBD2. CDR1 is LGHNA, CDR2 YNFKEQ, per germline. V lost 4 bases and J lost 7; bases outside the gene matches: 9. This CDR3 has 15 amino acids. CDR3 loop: CASSRDGREDNEQFF. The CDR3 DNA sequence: TGTGCCAGCAGCCGGGATGGGCGGGAGGATAATGAGCAGTTCTTC.

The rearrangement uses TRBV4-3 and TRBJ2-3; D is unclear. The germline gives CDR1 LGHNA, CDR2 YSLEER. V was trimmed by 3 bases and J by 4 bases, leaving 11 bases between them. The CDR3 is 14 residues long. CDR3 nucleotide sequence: TGCGCCAGCAGCCAGCTCAGGTTGGCAGATACGCAGTATTTT. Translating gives CASSQLRLADTQYF.

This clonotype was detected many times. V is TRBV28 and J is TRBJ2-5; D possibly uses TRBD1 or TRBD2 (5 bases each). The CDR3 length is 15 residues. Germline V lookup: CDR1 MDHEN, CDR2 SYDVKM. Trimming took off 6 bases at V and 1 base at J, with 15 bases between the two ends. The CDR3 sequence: CASSTSRDPQETQYF. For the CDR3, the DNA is TGTGCCAGCAGCACCTCCCGGGACCCCCAAGAGACCCAGTACTTC.

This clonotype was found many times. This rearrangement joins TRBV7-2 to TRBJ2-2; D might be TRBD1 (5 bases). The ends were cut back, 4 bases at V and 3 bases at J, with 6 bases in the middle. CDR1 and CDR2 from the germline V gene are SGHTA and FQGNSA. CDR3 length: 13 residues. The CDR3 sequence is CASSSGYTGELFF. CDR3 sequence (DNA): TGTGCCAGCAGCTCAGGGTACACCGGGGAGCTGTTTTTT.

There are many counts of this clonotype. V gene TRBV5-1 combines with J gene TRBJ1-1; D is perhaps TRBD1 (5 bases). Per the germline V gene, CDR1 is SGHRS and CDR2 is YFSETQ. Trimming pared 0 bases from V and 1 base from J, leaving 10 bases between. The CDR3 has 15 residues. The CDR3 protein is CASSLDRGRNTEAFF. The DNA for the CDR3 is TGCGCCAGCAGCTTGGACCGGGGGAGGAACACTGAAGCTTTCTTT.

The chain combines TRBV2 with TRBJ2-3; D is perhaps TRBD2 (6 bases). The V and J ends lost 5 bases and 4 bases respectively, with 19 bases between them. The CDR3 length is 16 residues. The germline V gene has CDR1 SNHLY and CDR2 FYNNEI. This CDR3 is CASSQGIGGRADTQYF. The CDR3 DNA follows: TGTGCCAGCAGTCAAGGGATCGGGGGTCGGGCAGATACGCAGTATTTT.

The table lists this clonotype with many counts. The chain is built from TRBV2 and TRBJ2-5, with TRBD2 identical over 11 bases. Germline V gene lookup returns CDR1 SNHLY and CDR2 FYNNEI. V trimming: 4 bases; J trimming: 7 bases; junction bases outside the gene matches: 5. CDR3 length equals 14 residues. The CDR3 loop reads CASSGSGGAATQYF. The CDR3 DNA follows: TGTGCCAGCAGTGGTAGCGGGGGGGCCGCGACCCAGTACTTC.

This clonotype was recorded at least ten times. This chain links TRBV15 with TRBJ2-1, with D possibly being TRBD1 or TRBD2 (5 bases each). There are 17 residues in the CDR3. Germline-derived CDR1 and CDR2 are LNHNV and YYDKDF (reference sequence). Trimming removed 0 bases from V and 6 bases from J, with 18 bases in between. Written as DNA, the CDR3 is TGTGCCACCAGCAGAGAGACGAGGGGAAGGGGATCCAATGAGCAGTTCTTC. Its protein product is CATSRETRGRGSNEQFF.

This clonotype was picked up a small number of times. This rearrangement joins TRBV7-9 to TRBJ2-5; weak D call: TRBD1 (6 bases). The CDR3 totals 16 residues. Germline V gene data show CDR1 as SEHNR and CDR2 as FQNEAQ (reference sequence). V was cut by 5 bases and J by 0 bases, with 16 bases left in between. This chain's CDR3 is CASSTSRGIYQETQYF. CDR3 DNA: TGTGCCAGCAGCACCTCCAGGGGAATTTACCAAGAGACCCAGTACTTC. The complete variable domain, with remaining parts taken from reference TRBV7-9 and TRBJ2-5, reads DTGVSQNPRHKITKRGQNVTFRCDPISEHNRLYWYRQTLGQGPEFLTYFQNEAQLEKSRLLSDRFSAERPKGSFSTLEIQRTEQGDSAMYLCASSTSRGIYQETQYFGPGTRLLVL.

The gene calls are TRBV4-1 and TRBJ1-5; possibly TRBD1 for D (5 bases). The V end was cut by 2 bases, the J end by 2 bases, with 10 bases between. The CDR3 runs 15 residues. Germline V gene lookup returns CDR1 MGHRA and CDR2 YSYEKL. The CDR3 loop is CASSQNAGGNQPQHF. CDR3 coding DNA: TGCGCCAGCAGCCAAAACGCGGGGGGCAATCAGCCCCAGCATTTT.

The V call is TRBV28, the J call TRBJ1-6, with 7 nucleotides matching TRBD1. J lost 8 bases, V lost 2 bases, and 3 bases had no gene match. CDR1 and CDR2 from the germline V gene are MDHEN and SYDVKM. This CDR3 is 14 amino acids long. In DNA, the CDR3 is TGTGCCAGCAGTTTAAGGGACAGACATTCACCCCTCCACTTT. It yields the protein CASSLRDRHSPLHF.

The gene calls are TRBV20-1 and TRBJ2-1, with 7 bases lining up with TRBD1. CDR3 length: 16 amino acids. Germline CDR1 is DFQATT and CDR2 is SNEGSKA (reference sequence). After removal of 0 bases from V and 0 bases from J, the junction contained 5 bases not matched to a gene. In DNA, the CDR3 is TGCAGTGCTAGAGACGTGACAGGGAGCTCCTACAATGAGCAGTTCTTC. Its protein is CSARDVTGSSYNEQFF.

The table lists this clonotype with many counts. The CDR3 sequence: CSANSGTSYNEQFF. DNA of the CDR3: TGCAGTGCAAATAGCGGTACCTCCTACAATGAGCAGTTCTTC. The chain joins TRBV20-1 to TRBJ2-1; D may be TRBD2 (6 bases). Per the germline V gene, CDR1 is DFQATT and CDR2 is SNEGSKA (reference sequence). CDR3 length: 14 amino acids. V lost 6 bases and J lost 0, with 12 bases in between.

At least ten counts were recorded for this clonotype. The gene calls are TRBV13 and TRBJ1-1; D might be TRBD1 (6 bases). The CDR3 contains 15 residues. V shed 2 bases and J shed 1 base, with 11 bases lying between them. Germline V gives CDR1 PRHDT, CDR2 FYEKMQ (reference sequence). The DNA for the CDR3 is TGTGCCAGCAGCTTACCGGGACAACCGAACACTGAAGCTTTCTTT. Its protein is CASSLPGQPNTEAFF.

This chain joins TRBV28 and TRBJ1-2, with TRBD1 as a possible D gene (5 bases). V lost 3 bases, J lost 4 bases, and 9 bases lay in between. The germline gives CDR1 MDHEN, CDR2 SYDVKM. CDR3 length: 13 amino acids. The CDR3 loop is CASSLIGAYGYTF. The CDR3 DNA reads TGTGCCAGCAGTTTGATAGGGGCCTATGGCTACACCTTC.

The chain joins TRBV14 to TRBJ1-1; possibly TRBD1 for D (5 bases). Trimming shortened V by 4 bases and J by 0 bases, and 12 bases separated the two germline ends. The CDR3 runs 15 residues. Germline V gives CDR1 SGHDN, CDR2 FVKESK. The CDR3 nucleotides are TGTGCCAGCAGCCCGTTTGGGACCGTGAACACTGAAGCTTTCTTT. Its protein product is CASSPFGTVNTEAFF.

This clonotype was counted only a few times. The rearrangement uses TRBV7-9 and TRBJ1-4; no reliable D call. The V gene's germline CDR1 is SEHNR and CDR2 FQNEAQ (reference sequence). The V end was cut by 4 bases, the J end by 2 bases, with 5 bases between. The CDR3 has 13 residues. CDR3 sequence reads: CASSWQTNEKLFF. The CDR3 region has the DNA TGTGCCAGCAGCTGGCAGACTAATGAAAAACTGTTTTTT.

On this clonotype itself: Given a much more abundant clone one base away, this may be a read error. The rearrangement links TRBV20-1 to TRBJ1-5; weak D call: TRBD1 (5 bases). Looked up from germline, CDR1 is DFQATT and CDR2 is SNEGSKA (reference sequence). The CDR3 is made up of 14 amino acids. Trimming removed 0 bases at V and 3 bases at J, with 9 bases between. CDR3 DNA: TGCAGTGCTAGAGACAGGGCCGTCAATCAGCCCCAGCATTTT. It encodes CSARDRAVNQPQHF.

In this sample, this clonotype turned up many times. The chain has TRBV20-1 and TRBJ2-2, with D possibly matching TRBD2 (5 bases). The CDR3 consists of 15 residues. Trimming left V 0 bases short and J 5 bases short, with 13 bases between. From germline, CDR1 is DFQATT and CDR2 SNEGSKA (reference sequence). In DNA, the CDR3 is TGCAGTGCTAGAGATGTGATACTAGATACCGGGGAGCTGTTTTTT. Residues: CSARDVILDTGELFF.

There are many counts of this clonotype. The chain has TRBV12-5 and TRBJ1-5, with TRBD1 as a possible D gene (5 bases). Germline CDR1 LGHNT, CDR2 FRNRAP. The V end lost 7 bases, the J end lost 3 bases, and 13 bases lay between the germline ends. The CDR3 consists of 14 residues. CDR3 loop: CASALAGTNQPQHF. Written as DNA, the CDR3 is TGTGCTAGTGCCCTCGCCGGGACCAATCAGCCCCAGCATTTT. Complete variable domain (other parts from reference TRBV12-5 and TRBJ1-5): DARVTQTPRHKVTEMGQEVTMRCQPILGHNTVFWYRQTMMQGLELLAYFRNRAPLDDSGMPKDRFSAEMPDATLATLKIQPSEPRDSAVYFCASALAGTNQPQHFGDGTRLSIL.

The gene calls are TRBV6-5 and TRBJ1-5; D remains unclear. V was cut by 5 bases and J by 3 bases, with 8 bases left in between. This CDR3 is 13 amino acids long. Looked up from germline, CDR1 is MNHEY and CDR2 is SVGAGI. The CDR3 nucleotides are TGTGCCAGCAGTCTCGAGGACAATCAGCCCCAGCATTTT. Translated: CASSLEDNQPQHF.